Each of the 30 T cell receptor beta chains below was sequenced from the same sample in a study of metastatic and nonmetastatic thyroid tumors (TCRdb year 2020). No patient had received any treatment before thyroid surgery. The library was made by PCR. The sequencer was an Illumina HiSeq 4000. In-frame beta chains were kept once TCRdb had trimmed the public reads at Q25 with fastp and called clones with MiXCR. For this sample there are 42,000 or so clones; approximately 17% appear just once. The ten largest account for roughly an eighth of the sample. Sequencing was done on a sample of tumor tissue. All receptors come from a female donor with papillary thyroid cancer or a benign thyroid nodule (not recorded which). Some clones in this sample may be carry-over from other donors' samples.

This clone has at least ten counts. The V and J genes are TRBV2 and TRBJ2-2; D assignment may be TRBD1 or TRBD2 (5 bases each). V lost 11 bases and J 5 bases, leaving 15 bases between the germline ends. This CDR3 is 13 amino acids long. Germline V gene data show CDR1 as SNHLY and CDR2 as FYNNEI. CDR3 residues: CASSRGETGELFF. The CDR3 DNA reads as TGTGCCTCCTCCCGAGGGGAGACCGGGGAGCTGTTTTTT.

This clone occurred many times. The rearrangement links TRBV18 to TRBJ2-7; D may correspond to TRBD1 or TRBD2 (5 bases each). Germline assignment: CDR1 KGHSH and CDR2 LQKENI. V shed 2 bases and J shed 7 bases, with 15 bases lying between them. The CDR3 runs 14 residues. CDR3 amino acids: CASSPGGTKREQYF. The CDR3 nucleotides read TGTGCCAGCTCACCAGGTGGGACCAAGAGGGAGCAGTACTTC.

The sample holds many counts of this clone. V is TRBV2 and J is TRBJ2-4; D ambiguous. This CDR3 comprises 12 residues. The V end lost 11 bases, the J end lost 1 base, and 9 bases lay between the germline ends. The V gene's germline CDR1 is SNHLY and CDR2 FYNNEI. The CDR3 loop reads CASLAAKNIQYF. In DNA, the CDR3 is TGTGCCTCCCTGGCCGCCAAAAACATTCAGTACTTC.

This clone turned up a few times. The V gene is TRBV28, the J gene TRBJ2-1, with D unresolved. The CDR3 totals 15 residues. Germline values: CDR1 MDHEN, CDR2 SYDVKM. V was clipped by 3 bases and J by 4 bases, with 13 bases between them. DNA for the CDR3: TGTGCCAGCAGTTTCGGTCCAGGTCGGTACAATGAGCAGTTCTTC. This translates into CASSFGPGRYNEQFF.

In its sample, this clone was seen many times. The chain carries TRBV10-3 and TRBJ2-1, with D possibly being TRBD1 (5 bases). Trimming cost V 3 bases and J 8 bases, with 8 bases left between them. The germline gives CDR1 ENHRY, CDR2 SYGVKD. This CDR3 spans 12 amino acids. In DNA, the CDR3 is TGTGCCATCAGTGATAGGGGTGATGAGCAGTTCTTC. This sequence encodes CAISDRGDEQFF.

Concerning this clone itself: One junction end disagrees with the germline gene, perhaps due to a read error. This sequence joins TRBV4-2 and TRBJ2-7; D perhaps matches TRBD1 (7 bases). Germline V gives CDR1 LGHNA, CDR2 YNFKEQ. The CDR3 spans 16 residues. The CDR3 nucleotides read TGTGCCAGCAGCCAAAGTCGAGCCAGGGGGGCTCACGAGCAATACTTC. This gives the protein CASSQSRARGAHEQYF.

This clone has just a few counts. This chain connects TRBV19 to TRBJ2-1, with D possibly matching TRBD1 (5 bases). V gave up 6 bases and J gave up 8 bases, with 17 bases separating them. Germline CDR1 and CDR2: LNHDA and SQIVND (reference sequence). The CDR3 sequence is 14 residues long. CDR3 sequence (DNA): TGTGCCAGTAGCAGTGGGTACAGGCCCCATGAGCAGTTCTTC. Encoded protein: CASSSGYRPHEQFF.

This clone was recorded many times. This chain uses TRBV4-2 with TRBJ2-1; D call uncertain. CDR1 LGHNA and CDR2 YNFKEQ come from the germline V gene. This CDR3 has 14 amino acids. V lost 6 bases and J 3 bases, leaving 12 bases between the germline ends. This CDR3 is CASSGVYGYNEQFF. Written as DNA, the CDR3 is TGTGCCAGCAGTGGAGTGTATGGCTACAATGAGCAGTTCTTC.

Note on this clone: Given a much more abundant clone one base away, this may be a read error. This chain links TRBV18 with TRBJ2-5, with D perhaps matching TRBD1 (6 bases). CDR3 size: 14 residues. CDR1 and CDR2 (germline): KGHSH, LQKENI. The CDR3 region has the DNA TGTGCCAGCCCACCTAAACAGGGTGGCGAGACCCAGTACTTC. It specifies CASPPKQGGETQYF.

This clone showed up many times. The V call is TRBV3-1, the J call TRBJ1-3; no definite D call. The CDR3 consists of 14 residues. Germline loops: CDR1 LGHDT, CDR2 YNNKEL (reference sequence). V was trimmed by 4 bases and J by 4 bases, leaving 11 bases between them. In DNA form, the CDR3 reads TGTGCCAGCAGCCGGAGAAGGGCAGGAAACACCATATATTTT. As protein: CASSRRRAGNTIYF.

This clone was observed at least ten times. V is TRBV4-1 and J is TRBJ1-2; D unclear. The V end lost 1 base, the J end lost 0 bases, and 12 bases lay between the germline ends. This CDR3 contains 16 residues. The germline V gene encodes CDR1 MGHRA and CDR2 YSYEKL. CDR3 sequence: CASSQGTHGTNYGYTF. In nucleotides, the CDR3 is TGCGCCAGCAGCCAAGGAACCCACGGAACTAACTATGGCTACACCTTC.

This clone came up many times. V is TRBV11-2 and J is TRBJ2-7, with D possibly called TRBD1 or TRBD2 (7 bases each). Germline V gene data show CDR1 as SGHAT and CDR2 as FQNNGV. This CDR3 spans 16 amino acids. The V end lost 4 bases, the J end lost 7 bases, and 23 bases lay between the germline ends. The CDR3 region has the DNA TGTGCCAGCAGCTCATTCGGGGCCAGGGGGGGAATTGAGCAGTACTTC. It yields the protein CASSSFGARGGIEQYF.

Many counts were recorded for this clone. The V and J genes are TRBV5-1 and TRBJ1-1; D not certain. V gave up 4 bases and J gave up 2 bases, with 9 bases separating them. Per the germline V gene, CDR1 is SGHRS and CDR2 is YFSETQ. The CDR3 totals 13 residues. The CDR3 DNA reads TGCGCCAGCAGCAAAACAGCCAACACTGAAGCTTTCTTT. Amino acid sequence: CASSKTANTEAFF.

This clone appeared many times. The chain recombines TRBV19 with TRBJ2-6; D ambiguous. Germline V gene data show CDR1 as LNHDA and CDR2 as SQIVND (reference sequence). The CDR3 runs to 15 residues. V dropped 6 bases and J dropped 0 bases, with 9 bases sitting between them. CDR3 amino acids: CASRGGDSGANVLTF. The DNA of the CDR3 is TGTGCCAGTAGGGGTGGGGACTCTGGGGCCAACGTCCTGACTTTC.

This clone appeared many times. The chain uses TRBV19 and TRBJ1-5; D is uncertain. This CDR3 is built from 12 residues. Trimming shortened V by 1 base and J by 7 bases, and 5 bases separated the two germline ends. From germline, CDR1 is LNHDA and CDR2 SQIVND (reference sequence). Here the CDR3 reads CASSIVGQPQHF. The CDR3 nucleotides are TGTGCCAGTAGTATAGTCGGGCAGCCCCAGCATTTT.

This clone was counted at least ten times. V gene TRBV30 combines with J gene TRBJ2-5, with 7 bases aligning to TRBD2. V dropped 7 bases and J dropped 1; count of bases not matched to a gene: 9. This CDR3 comprises 14 residues. Germline assignment: CDR1 GTSNPN and CDR2 SVGIG (reference sequence). Here the CDR3 reads CASSAGVLQETQYF. CDR3 DNA: TGTGCCTCGTCGGCGGGAGTACTCCAAGAGACCCAGTACTTC.

This clone was recorded many times. The J gene is TRBJ2-1, the V gene TRBV7-9, with D perhaps assigned TRBD1 or TRBD2 (5 bases each). The CDR3 length is 15 residues. The V gene lost 5 bases and the J gene lost 4 bases, with 15 bases spanning the gap. CDR1 and CDR2 (germline): SEHNR, FQNEAQ (reference sequence). The CDR3 coding sequence is TGTGCCAGCAGCCCGACCGGGGCGATATACAATGAGCAGTTCTTC. It is translated as CASSPTGAIYNEQFF.

About this clone: A much larger clone is a single base away; this may be a read error. This same CDR3 is encoded by further DNA sequences in the sample. V is TRBV5-1 and J is TRBJ1-4, with a tentative D call TRBD1 (5 bases). V gave up 2 bases and J gave up 3 bases, with 8 bases separating them. Germline assignment: CDR1 SGHRS and CDR2 YFSETQ. This CDR3 has 14 residues. For the CDR3, the DNA is TGCGCCAGCAGCTTTAGGGGCGCTAATGAAAAACTGTTTTTT. Protein: CASSFRGANEKLFF.

This clone was seen only a few times. One junction end does not reproduce the germline sequence, and a read error may be involved. The DNA of the CDR3 is TGTTCTAGTGGTTTGGTAGCGCGGGGAGGGCAAGAGACCCAGTACTTC. The encoded protein is CSSGLVARGGQETQYF. The chain employs TRBV12-5 and TRBJ2-5, with 7 bases that match TRBD2. Germline values: CDR1 LGHNT, CDR2 FRNRAP. There are 16 residues in the CDR3.

Points on this clone: This could be a read error, since a much larger clone is one nucleotide away. The chain is built from TRBV4-1 and TRBJ1-2; a possible D gene is TRBD1 (5 bases). Looked up from germline, CDR1 is MGHRA and CDR2 is YSYEKL. The CDR3 is 18 amino acids. The DNA for the CDR3 is TGCGCCAGCATCCAAGATACAGATCGCGGAAGAGGCTGGGGGGGCTACACCTTC. Its protein product is CASIQDTDRGRGWGGYTF.

This clone occurred many times. V gene TRBV28 combines with J gene TRBJ1-1; D ambiguous. The germline V gene has CDR1 MDHEN and CDR2 SYDVKM. The germline V and J ends were trimmed by 2 bases and 4 bases, with 14 bases remaining between them. The CDR3 runs to 15 residues. CDR3 amino acids: CASSLGKNRATEAFF. In DNA, the CDR3 is TGTGCCAGCAGTTTAGGGAAAAACCGGGCCACTGAAGCTTTCTTT.

This clone came up many times. The rearrangement links TRBV2 to TRBJ1-5, with a tentative D call TRBD1 (6 bases). The CDR3 totals 15 residues. The germline V and J ends were trimmed by 6 bases and 0 bases, with 12 bases remaining between them. Germline V gives CDR1 SNHLY, CDR2 FYNNEI. The CDR3: CASRRQELSNQPQHF. As DNA, the CDR3 is TGTGCCAGCAGGCGACAGGAACTTAGCAATCAGCCCCAGCATTTT.

The sample holds a few counts of this clone. Possible read error: a much larger clone is one base away. Other DNA sequences in this specimen translate into the identical CDR3. The chain links TRBV9 to TRBJ2-2; D may be TRBD1 (5 bases). This CDR3 has 16 amino acids. Per the germline V gene, CDR1 is SGDLS and CDR2 is YYNGEE. Here the CDR3 reads CASGVVPRADTGELFF. The CDR3, as DNA: TGTGCCAGCGGCGTAGTCCCCAGGGCGGACACCGGGGAGCTGTTTTTT.

Only a few counts were recorded for this clone. At one boundary the junction diverges from the germline segment, which might be a read error. The sample has other DNA sequences that encode this CDR3 too. Here the CDR3 reads CASGVVPRADTGELFF. In nucleotides, the CDR3 is TGCGCCAGCGGCGTAGTCCCCAGGGCGGACACCGGGGAGCTGTTTTTT. The V and J genes are TRBV9 and TRBJ2-2, with D perhaps TRBD1 or TRBD2 (5 bases each). The CDR3 covers 16 residues. Germline V gene lookup returns CDR1 SGDLS and CDR2 YYNGEE.

As for this clone: It may be a read error: a sequence one base away is much more abundant. The CDR3 DNA follows: TGCGCCAGCAGCCAATCCTGGGGGGCGGAGTACGAGCAGTACTTC. This sequence encodes CASSQSWGAEYEQYF. V usage is TRBV4-1 and J usage is TRBJ2-7; D possibly matches TRBD1 or TRBD2 (6 bases each). Germline V gene data show CDR1 as MGHRA and CDR2 as YSYEKL. The CDR3 is made up of 15 amino acids. V shed 2 bases and J shed 4 bases, with 15 bases lying between them.

This clone was seen more than once but under ten times. The rearrangement uses TRBV5-4 and TRBJ2-1; D is perhaps TRBD2 (5 bases). Germline V CDR1 and CDR2: SGHNT, YYREEE (reference sequence). Trimming removed 2 bases at V and 6 bases at J, with 15 bases between. This CDR3 spans 15 amino acids. For the CDR3, the DNA is TGTGCCAGCAGCTTTGAGTTAGCGAGGTCCAATGAGCAGTTCTTC. It encodes CASSFELARSNEQFF.

In DNA form, the CDR3 reads TGCGCCAGCAGCTCGTCTAGGGACAGGGGTTACGAGCAGTACTTC. Its translation is CASSSSRDRGYEQYF. The chain is built from TRBV5-1 and TRBJ2-7; 10 nucleotides match TRBD1. After removal of 3 bases from V and 4 bases from J, the junction contained 7 bases not matched to a gene. The V gene's germline CDR1 is SGHRS and CDR2 YFSETQ. This CDR3 has 15 amino acids.

The table lists this clone with many counts. This sequence joins TRBV7-2 and TRBJ1-2; no clear D gene. Trimming shortened V by 5 bases and J by 5 bases, and 15 bases separated the two germline ends. From germline, CDR1 is SGHTA and CDR2 FQGNSA. This CDR3 has 14 amino acids. The CDR3 DNA is TGTGCCAGCAGCCTAAGCGGCGGGAAATATGGCTACACCTTC. Encoded protein: CASSLSGGKYGYTF.

This clone was seen ten or more times. The chain has TRBV4-1 and TRBJ2-1, with 8 bases that match TRBD2. V shed 1 base, J shed 8 bases, and the junction held 10 bases outside the gene matches. Germline lookup yields CDR1 MGHRA and CDR2 YSYEKL. CDR3 size: 16 residues. The CDR3 here is CASSQGAGVPSDEQFF. CDR3 nucleotides: TGCGCCAGCAGCCAAGGAGCGGGAGTTCCAAGCGATGAGCAGTTCTTC.

This clone was observed many times. The chain uses TRBV19 and TRBJ1-5; 7 bases are a match to TRBD1. Trimming at V came to 5 bases and at J to 6 bases, leaving 13 bases not matched to a gene. The CDR3 is made up of 16 amino acids. Germline V CDR1 and CDR2: LNHDA, SQIVND (reference sequence). CDR3 DNA: TGTGCCAGTAGTCCCACAGGGACAGTAGCGGGTCAGCCCCAGCATTTT. Translation: CASSPTGTVAGQPQHF.